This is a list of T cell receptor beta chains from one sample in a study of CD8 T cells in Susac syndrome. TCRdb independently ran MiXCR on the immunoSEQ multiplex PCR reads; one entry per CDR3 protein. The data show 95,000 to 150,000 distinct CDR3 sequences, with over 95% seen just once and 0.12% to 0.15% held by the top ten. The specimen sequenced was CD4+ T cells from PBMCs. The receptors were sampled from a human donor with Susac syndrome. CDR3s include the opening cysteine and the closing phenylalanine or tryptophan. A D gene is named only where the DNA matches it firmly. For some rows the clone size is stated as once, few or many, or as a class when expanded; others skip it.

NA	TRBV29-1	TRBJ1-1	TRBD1	TGCAGCGTTGTTCCCAGGGGGGGTGAAGCTTTCTTT	CSVVPRGGEAFF
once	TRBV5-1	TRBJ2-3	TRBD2	TGCGCCAGCAGCTTGGCTCGCGGGGGGCGCACAGATACGCAGTATTTT	CASSLARGGRTDTQYF
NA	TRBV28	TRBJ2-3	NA	TGTGCCAGCAGTACCAACAAGGGGGATAGCACAGATACGCAGTATTTT	CASSTNKGDSTDTQYF
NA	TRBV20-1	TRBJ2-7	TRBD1	TGCAGTGCTCGAACCGGGACAGGTTTAGGGGAGCAGTACTTC	CSARTGTGLGEQYF
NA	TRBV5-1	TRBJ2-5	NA	TGCGCCAGCAGCCTCGAGGGGGACTTTCAAGAGACCCAGTACTTC	CASSLEGDFQETQYF
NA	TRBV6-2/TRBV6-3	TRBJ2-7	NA	TGTGCCAGCAGTTACTACCCAGAGTACGAGCAGTACTTC	CASSYYPEYEQYF
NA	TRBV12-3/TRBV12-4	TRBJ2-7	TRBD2	TGTGCCAGCAGTTTAGAGACTAGCGGGCTCTACGAGCAGTACTTC	CASSLETSGLYEQYF
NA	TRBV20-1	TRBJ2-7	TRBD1	TGCAGTGTTGAGAACCGACAGGGGGCTTACGAGCAGTACTTC	CSVENRQGAYEQYF
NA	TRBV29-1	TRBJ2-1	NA	TGCAGCGTTGACCCGGCCAGGGGCGATGAGCAGTTCTTC	CSVDPARGDEQFF
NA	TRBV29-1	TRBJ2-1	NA	TGCAGCGTTGGGGGACAACGAAACTCCTACAATGAGCAGTTCTTC	CSVGGQRNSYNEQFF
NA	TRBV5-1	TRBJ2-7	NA	TGCGCCAGCAGCTTGGACGGACCCCGCTACGAGCAGTACTTC	CASSLDGPRYEQYF
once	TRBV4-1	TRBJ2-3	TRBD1	TGCGCCAGCAGCACCCAGACAGGGGGCGGGGGAGATACGCAGTATTTT	CASSTQTGGGGDTQYF
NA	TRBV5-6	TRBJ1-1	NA	TGTGCCAGCAGCTTGGCGGTCGGACGGCTTGGAAGCACTGAAGCTTTCTTT	CASSLAVGRLGSTEAFF
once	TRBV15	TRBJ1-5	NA	TGTGCCACCAGCAGAGATCCGGATCAGCCCCAGCATTTT	CATSRDPDQPQHF
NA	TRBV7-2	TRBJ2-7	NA	TGTGCCAGCAGCTTCACAGGGATCCTTGGCGAGCAGTACTTC	CASSFTGILGEQYF
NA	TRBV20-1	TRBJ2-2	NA	TGCAGTGCTAGAGATCCTCACAGGACTAACACCGGGGAGCTGTTTTTT	CSARDPHRTNTGELFF
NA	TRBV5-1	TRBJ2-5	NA	TGCGCCAGCAGCTACCTCCAAGAGACCCAGTACTTC	CASSYLQETQYF
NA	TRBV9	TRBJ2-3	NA	TGTGCCAGCAGCGTTAGATCGGGACCTAGCACAGATACGCAGTATTTT	CASSVRSGPSTDTQYF
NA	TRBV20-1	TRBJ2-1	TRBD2	TGCAGCCACGGCGGGAGGAGCTACAATGAGCAGTTCTTC	CSHGGRSYNEQFF
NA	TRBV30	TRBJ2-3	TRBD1	TGTGCCTGGAGTGGGGACAGGGGGCACTTCACAGATACGCAGTATTTT	CAWSGDRGHFTDTQYF
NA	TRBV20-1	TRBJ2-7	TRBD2	TGCAGTGCTAGTGGGGGGGTTGGCTACGAGCAGTACTTC	CSASGGVGYEQYF
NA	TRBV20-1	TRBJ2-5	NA	TGCAGTGCTTATGACACCCTAGAGACCCAGTACTTC	CSAYDTLETQYF
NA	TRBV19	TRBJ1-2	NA	TGTGCCAGTAGTCCCCGGGGACAACTACCCAACTATGGCTACACCTTC	CASSPRGQLPNYGYTF
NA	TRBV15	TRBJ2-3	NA	TGTGCCACCAGCAGAGTAACTCTCACAGATACGCAGTATTTT	CATSRVTLTDTQYF
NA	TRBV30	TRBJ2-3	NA	TGTGCCTGGGCCCACTCAGTGGGCTCGGCAGATACGCAGTATTTT	CAWAHSVGSADTQYF
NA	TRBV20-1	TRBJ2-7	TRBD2	TGCAGTGCAGCCGGACTAGCGGGAGAAGGCGAGCAGTACTTC	CSAAGLAGEGEQYF
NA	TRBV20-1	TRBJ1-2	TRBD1	TGCAGTGCTAGAGATGGGACAGCTAGTGGCTACACCTTC	CSARDGTASGYTF
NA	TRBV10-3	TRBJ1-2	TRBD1	TGTGCCATCAGTCCGGACAGGGGAGGTCATGGCTACACCTTC	CAISPDRGGHGYTF
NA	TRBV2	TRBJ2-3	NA	TGTGCCAGCAGTGAAGCGGGTAAAACAGATACGCAGTATTTT	CASSEAGKTDTQYF